Presented here are 3 T cell receptor beta chains from one specimen sequenced in a study of shared clonotypes between healthy human individuals. Sequenced by immunoSEQ multiplex PCR; TCRdb stores in-frame clones only, minus some. The sample shows around 1.1 million clones, around 78% of them seen only once. The sample taken for sequencing was memory CD4+ T cells from PBMCs. The subset denotes: CD45RA-negative fraction. The receptors were sampled from a man between 18 and 29 years old in good health. Some clones in this sample may be carry-over from other donors' samples.

This clone was seen many times. The chain combines TRBV4-1 with TRBJ2-5; TRBD2 aligns across 8 bases. Germline V gene sequence: CDR1 MGHRA, CDR2 YSYEKL. The V and J ends lost 1 base and 2 bases, in that order; junction bases with no gene match: 6. The CDR3 contains 16 residues. The CDR3 loop reads CASSQGGGRIQETQYF. CDR3 sequence (DNA): TGCGCCAGCAGCCAAGGAGGCGGGAGGATTCAAGAGACCCAGTACTTC.

The chain joins TRBV28 to TRBJ2-1, with TRBD2 matching over 7 bases. The CDR3 covers 14 residues. V shed 10 bases and J 5 bases; nucleotides not matched to a gene: 11. Germline V gene data show CDR1 as MDHEN and CDR2 as SYDVKM. CDR3: CATKGEGPHNEQFF. CDR3 nucleotides: TGTGCCACAAAAGGGGAGGGCCCCCACAATGAGCAGTTCTTC.

In its sample, this clone was seen a few times. The chain is built from TRBV5-1 and TRBJ2-1, with D perhaps matching TRBD2 (5 bases). The CDR3 extends over 14 amino acids. In germline, CDR1 is SGHRS, CDR2 YFSETQ. V lost 9 bases to trimming and J lost 0 bases, with 13 bases between them. CDR3 loop: CATTWSGSYNEQFF. The CDR3 DNA sequence: TGCGCCACCACTTGGAGCGGCTCCTACAATGAGCAGTTCTTC.